This T cell receptor (beta chain) came from a study of molecular identifiers for immune sequencing clone quantification. A single record per CDR3 protein comes from TCRdb applying MiXCR to the PCR reads. Among more than 450,000 distinct CDR3 sequences listed, about a quarter were seen once. This clonotype was counted ten times or more. Trimming took off 5 bases at V and 1 base at J, with 13 bases between the two ends. The length of the CDR3 is 15 residues. Germline V gene sequence: CDR1 SEHNR, CDR2 FQNEAQ (reference sequence). This clonotype was sampled from a human donor in good health. Some libraries in this study had Jurkat cell RNA spiked in. The specimen sequenced was naive CD8+ T cells from blood, with Jurkat cell RNA spiked in. Subset reported: FACS-sorted CD8+CD4-CCR7+CD45RA+ naive T cells. The chain uses TRBV7-9 and TRBJ2-3, with D possibly TRBD2 on 6 matching bases. In nucleotides, the CDR3 is TGTGCCAGCAGCCGACTAGTTGGTGGCACAGATACGCAGTATTTT. Amino acids: CASSRLVGGTDTQYF. Full variable domain (outside the CDR3, taken from reference TRBV7-9 and TRBJ2-3): DTGVSQNPRHKITKRGQNVTFRCDPISEHNRLYWYRQTLGQGPEFLTYFQNEAQLEKSRLLSDRFSAERPKGSFSTLEIQRTEQGDSAMYLCASSRLVGGTDTQYFGPGTRLTVL.